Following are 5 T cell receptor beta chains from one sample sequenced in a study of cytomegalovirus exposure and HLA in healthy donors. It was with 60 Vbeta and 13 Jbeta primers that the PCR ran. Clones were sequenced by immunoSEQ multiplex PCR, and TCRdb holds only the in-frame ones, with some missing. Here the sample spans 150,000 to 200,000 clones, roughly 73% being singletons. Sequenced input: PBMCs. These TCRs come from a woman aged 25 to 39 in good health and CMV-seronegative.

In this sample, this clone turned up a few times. CDR3 DNA: TGTGCCAGCAGTTACCCATCGGGGGAGCCCCAGCATTTT. Residues: CASSYPSGEPQHF. The chain recombines TRBV6-6 with TRBJ1-5; TRBD1 is a possible D gene (5 bases). Looked up from germline, CDR1 is MNHNY and CDR2 is SVGAGI (reference sequence). Trimming removed 2 bases from V and 8 bases from J, with 10 bases in between. The CDR3 length is 13 residues.

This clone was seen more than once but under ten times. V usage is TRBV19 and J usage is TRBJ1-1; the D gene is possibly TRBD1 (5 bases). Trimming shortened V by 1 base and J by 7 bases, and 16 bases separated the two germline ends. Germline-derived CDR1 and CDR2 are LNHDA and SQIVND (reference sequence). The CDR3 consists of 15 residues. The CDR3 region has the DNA TGTGCCAGTAGTATAGCTGGACGGGCGGGGGATGAAGCTTTCTTT. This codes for CASSIAGRAGDEAFF.

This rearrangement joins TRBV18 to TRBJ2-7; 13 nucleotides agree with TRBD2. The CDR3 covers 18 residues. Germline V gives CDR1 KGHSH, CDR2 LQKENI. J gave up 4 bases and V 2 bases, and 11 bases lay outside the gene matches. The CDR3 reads CASSPAGTSGTGEYEQYF. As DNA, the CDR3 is TGTGCCAGCTCACCAGCGGGGACTAGCGGGACGGGTGAATACGAGCAGTACTTC.

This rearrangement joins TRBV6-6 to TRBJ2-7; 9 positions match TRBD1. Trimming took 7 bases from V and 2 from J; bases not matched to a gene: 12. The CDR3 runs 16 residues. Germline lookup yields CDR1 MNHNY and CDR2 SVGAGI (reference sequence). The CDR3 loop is CASTDTGGASTYEQYF. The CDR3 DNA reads TGTGCCAGCACCGACACAGGGGGCGCGTCGACCTACGAGCAGTACTTC.

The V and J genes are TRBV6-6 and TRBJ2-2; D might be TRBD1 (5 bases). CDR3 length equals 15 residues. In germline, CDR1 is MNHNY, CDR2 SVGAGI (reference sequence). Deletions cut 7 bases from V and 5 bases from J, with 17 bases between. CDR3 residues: CASNLGKGVTGELFF. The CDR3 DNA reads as TGTGCCAGCAACCTTGGGAAAGGGGTAACCGGGGAGCTGTTTTTT.